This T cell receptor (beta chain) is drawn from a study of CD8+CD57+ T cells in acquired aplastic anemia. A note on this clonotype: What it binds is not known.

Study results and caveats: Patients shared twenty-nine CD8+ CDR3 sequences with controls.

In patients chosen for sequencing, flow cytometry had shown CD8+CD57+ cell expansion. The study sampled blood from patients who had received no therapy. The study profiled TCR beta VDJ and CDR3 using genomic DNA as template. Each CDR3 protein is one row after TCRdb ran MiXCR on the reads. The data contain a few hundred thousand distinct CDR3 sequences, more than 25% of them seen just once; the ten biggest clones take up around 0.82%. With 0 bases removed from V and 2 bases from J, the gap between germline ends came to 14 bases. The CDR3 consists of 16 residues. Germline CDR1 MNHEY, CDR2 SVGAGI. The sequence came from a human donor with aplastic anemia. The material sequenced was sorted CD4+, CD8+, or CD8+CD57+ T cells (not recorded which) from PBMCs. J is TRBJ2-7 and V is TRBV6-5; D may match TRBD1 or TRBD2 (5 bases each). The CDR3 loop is CASSYSTGTVTYEQYF. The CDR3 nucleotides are TGTGCCAGCAGTTACTCGACCGGGACCGTGACCTACGAGCAGTACTTC.